This T cell receptor (beta chain) was recorded in a study of blood T cell repertoires in COVID-19. The recovered donors of Cohort 3 showed two negative PCRs, clearance, or symptom resolution. In the authors' methods: How many nucleated cells were present was estimated from reference gene primer amplification. The repertoire was sequenced with immunoSEQ multiplex PCR; TCRdb's copy has only in-frame clones and lacks some. The DNA gave D and trimming, while V, J and clone size come from that table. This sample has 250,000 or so clones, with 80% to 90% found just once. Trimming shortened V by 2 bases and J by 0 bases, and 12 bases separated the two germline ends. This CDR3 has 16 amino acids. In germline, CDR1 is SGDLS, CDR2 YYNGEE.

The receptor comes from a man between 40 and 49 years old who had recovered from COVID-19. Source material: PBMCs or T cells enriched from blood (not recorded which). This chain uses TRBV9 with TRBJ2-1, with D possibly TRBD1 on 6 matching bases. CDR3 DNA sequence: TGTGCCAGCAGCGTTTATATAGGGGGCTCCTACAATGAGCAGTTCTTC. Amino acids: CASSVYIGGSYNEQFF.